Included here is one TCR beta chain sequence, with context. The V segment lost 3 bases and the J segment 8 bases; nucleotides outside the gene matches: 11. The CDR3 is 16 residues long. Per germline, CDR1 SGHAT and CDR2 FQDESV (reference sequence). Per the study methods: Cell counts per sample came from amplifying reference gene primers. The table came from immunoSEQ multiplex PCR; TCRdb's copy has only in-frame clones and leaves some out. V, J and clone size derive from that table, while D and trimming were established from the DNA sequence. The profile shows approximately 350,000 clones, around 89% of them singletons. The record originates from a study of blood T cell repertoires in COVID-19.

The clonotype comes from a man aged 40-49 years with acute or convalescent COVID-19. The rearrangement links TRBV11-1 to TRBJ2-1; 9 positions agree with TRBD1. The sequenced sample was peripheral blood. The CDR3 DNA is TGTGCCAGCAGCTTCCCGGACAGGGGAAGGTTGGATGAGCAGTTCTTC. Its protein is CASSFPDRGRLDEQFF.